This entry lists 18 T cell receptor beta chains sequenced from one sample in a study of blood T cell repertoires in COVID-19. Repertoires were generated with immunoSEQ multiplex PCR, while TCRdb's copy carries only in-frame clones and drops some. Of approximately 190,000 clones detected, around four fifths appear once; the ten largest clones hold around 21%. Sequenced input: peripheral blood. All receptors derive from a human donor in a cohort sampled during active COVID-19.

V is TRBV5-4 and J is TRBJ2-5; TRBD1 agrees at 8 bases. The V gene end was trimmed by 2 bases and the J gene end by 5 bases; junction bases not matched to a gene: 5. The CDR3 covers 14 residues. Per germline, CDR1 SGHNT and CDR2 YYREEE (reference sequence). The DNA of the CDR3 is TGTGCCAGCAGCTTTCAGGGGGCGAGGGAGACCCAGTACTTC. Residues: CASSFQGARETQYF.

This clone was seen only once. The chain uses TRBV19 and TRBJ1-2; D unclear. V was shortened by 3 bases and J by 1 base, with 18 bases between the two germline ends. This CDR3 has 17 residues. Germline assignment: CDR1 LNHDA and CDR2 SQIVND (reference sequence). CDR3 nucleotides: TGTGCCAGTAGTATCCCGTCTGGAGGCTCGCTTAACTATGGCTACACCTTC. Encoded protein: CASSIPSGGSLNYGYTF.

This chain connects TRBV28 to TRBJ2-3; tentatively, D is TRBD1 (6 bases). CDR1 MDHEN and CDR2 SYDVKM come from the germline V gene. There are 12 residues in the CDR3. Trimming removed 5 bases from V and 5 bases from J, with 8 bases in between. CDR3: CASSLGGDTQYF. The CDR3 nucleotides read TGTGCCAGCAGTCTAGGGGGAGATACGCAGTATTTT.

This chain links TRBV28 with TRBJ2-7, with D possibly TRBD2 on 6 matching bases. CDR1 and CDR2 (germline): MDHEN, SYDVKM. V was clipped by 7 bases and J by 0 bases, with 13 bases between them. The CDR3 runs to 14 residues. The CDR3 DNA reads TGTGCCAGCAATCGTGGGGGGAGCTCCTACGAGCAGTACTTC. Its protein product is CASNRGGSSYEQYF.

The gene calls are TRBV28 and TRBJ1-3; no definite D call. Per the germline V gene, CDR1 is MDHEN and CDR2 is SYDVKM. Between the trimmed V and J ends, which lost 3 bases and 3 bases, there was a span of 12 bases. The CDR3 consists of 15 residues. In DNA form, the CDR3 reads TGTGCCAGCAGTTTGGAGGCGGTTATTGGAAACACCATATATTTT. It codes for CASSLEAVIGNTIYF.

CDR3 sequence: CASSGSGRAVLYEQYF. The CDR3 coding sequence is TGTGCCAGCAGTGGGAGCGGGAGGGCCGTCTTATACGAGCAGTACTTC. This sequence joins TRBV2 and TRBJ2-7, with 10 positions matching TRBD2. The CDR3 is made up of 16 amino acids. With 4 bases clipped from V and 4 bases from J, the junction kept 10 bases outside the gene matches. From germline, CDR1 is SNHLY and CDR2 FYNNEI.

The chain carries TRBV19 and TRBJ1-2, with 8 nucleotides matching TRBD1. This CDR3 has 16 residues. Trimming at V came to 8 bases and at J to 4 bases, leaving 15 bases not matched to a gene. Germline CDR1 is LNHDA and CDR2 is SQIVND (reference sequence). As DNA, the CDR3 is TGTGCCAGTTCTGGAGATCACAGGGGGAAAATCTATGGCTACACCTTC. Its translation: CASSGDHRGKIYGYTF. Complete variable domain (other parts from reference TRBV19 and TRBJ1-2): DGGITQSPKYLFRKEGQNVTLSCEQNLNHDAMYWYRQDPGQGLRLIYYSQIVNDFQKGDIAEGYSVSREKKESFPLTVTSAQKNPTAFYLCASSGDHRGKIYGYTFGSGTRLTVV.

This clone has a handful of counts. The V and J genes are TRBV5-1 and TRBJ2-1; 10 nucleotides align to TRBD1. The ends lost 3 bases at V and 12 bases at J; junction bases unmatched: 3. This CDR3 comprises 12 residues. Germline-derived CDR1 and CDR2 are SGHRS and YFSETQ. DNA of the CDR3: TGCGCCAGCAGCTGGACAGGGGGTGGGCAGTTCTTC. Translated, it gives CASSWTGGGQFF.

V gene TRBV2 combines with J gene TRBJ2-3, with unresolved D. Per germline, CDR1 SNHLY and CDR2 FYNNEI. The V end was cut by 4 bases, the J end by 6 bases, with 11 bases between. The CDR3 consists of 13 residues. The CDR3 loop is CASSAQSFDTQYF. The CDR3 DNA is TGTGCCAGCAGTGCCCAGTCCTTCGATACGCAGTATTTT.

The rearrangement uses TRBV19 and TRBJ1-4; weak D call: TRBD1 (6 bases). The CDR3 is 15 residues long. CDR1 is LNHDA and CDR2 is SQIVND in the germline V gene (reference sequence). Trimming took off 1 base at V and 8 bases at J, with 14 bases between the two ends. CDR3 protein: CASSIGTGNNEKLFF. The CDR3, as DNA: TGTGCCAGTAGTATAGGAACAGGGAATAACGAAAAACTGTTTTTT. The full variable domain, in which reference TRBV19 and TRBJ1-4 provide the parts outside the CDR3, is DGGITQSPKYLFRKEGQNVTLSCEQNLNHDAMYWYRQDPGQGLRLIYYSQIVNDFQKGDIAEGYSVSREKKESFPLTVTSAQKNPTAFYLCASSIGTGNNEKLFFGSGTQLSVL.

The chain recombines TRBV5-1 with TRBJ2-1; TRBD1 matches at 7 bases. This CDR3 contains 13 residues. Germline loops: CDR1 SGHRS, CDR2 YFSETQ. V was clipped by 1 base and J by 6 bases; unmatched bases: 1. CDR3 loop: CASSLRGPNEQFF. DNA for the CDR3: TGCGCCAGCAGCTTGAGGGGGCCCAATGAGCAGTTCTTC.

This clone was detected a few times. In DNA form, the CDR3 reads TGTGCCAGCAGCTTGGCCGTATTCACAAGGAACACTGAAGCTTTCTTT. It is translated as CASSLAVFTRNTEAFF. V and J are TRBV5-8 and TRBJ1-1; D not resolved. The germline gives CDR1 SGHTS, CDR2 YDEGEE. The CDR3 runs 16 residues. V lost 0 bases to trimming and J lost 1 base, with 13 bases between them.

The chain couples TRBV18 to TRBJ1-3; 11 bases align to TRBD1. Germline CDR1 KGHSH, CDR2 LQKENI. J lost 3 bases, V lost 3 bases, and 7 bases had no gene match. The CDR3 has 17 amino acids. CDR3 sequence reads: CASSPSGTGGYGNTIYF. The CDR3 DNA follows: TGTGCCAGCTCACCCTCTGGGACAGGGGGATATGGAAACACCATATATTTT.

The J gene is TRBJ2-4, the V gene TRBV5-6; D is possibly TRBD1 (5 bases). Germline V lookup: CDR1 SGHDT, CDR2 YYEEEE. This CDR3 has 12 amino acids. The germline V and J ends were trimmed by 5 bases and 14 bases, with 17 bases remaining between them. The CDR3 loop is CASRSLGRAEYF. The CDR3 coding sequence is TGTGCCAGCAGGAGTTTAGGCAGGGCTGAGTACTTC.

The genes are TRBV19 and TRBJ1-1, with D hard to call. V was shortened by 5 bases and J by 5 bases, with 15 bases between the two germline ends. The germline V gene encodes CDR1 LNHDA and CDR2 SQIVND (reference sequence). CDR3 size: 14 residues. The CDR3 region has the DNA TGTGCCAGTAGTTTAGGGCACCCCAGGACTGAAGCTTTCTTT. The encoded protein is CASSLGHPRTEAFF.

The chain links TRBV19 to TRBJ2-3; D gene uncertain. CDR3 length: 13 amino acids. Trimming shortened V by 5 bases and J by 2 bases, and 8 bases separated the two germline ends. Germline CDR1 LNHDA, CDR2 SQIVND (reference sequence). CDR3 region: CASSGLATDTQYF. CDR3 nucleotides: TGTGCCAGTAGTGGGCTTGCCACAGATACGCAGTATTTT.

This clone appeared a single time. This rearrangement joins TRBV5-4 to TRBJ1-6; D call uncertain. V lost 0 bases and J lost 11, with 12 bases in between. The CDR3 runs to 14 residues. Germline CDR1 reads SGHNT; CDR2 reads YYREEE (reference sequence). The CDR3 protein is CASSLAQYQTPLHF. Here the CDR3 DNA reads TGTGCCAGCAGCTTGGCGCAGTATCAGACACCCCTCCACTTT.

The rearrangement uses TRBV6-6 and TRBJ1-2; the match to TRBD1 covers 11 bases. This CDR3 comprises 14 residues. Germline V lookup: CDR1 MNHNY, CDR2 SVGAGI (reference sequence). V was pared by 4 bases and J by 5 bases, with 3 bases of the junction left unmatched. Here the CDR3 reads CASSWTGGMYGYTF. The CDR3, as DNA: TGTGCCAGCAGTTGGACAGGGGGCATGTATGGCTACACCTTC.